Following are 27 T cell receptor beta chains from one sample sequenced in a study of shared clonotypes between healthy human individuals (dated by TCRdb to the early 2020s). The library was obtained by the immunoSEQ multiplex PCR assay. TCRdb's version of the immuneACCESS table is confined to in-frame rearrangements and falls short of the full clone set. An unresolved V gene accounts for under half of the shortfall where checked; the remainder is of unknown origin. The sample has under 2.5 million clones on record, roughly 90% of them singletons. Approximately 0.41% of the sample is held by the ten biggest clonotypes. The source material was naive CD4+ T cells from PBMCs. Sample cell subset or site, as interpreted from the label and publication: CD45RA+ positively selected. The receptors were gathered from a man aged 18 to 30 in good health. Some clones in this sample may be carry-over from other donors' samples.

The J gene is TRBJ2-7, the V gene TRBV5-1; D is perhaps TRBD2 (5 bases). V lost 0 bases and J 3 bases, leaving 10 bases between the germline ends. Germline V gene lookup returns CDR1 SGHRS and CDR2 YFSETQ. This CDR3 region has 14 residues. CDR3 DNA sequence: TGCGCCAGCAGCTTGGTTGCGGGTTTCTACGAGCAGTACTTC. It is translated as CASSLVAGFYEQYF. The full variable domain, completed using reference TRBV5-1 and TRBJ2-7, is KAGVTQTPRYLIKTRGQQVTLSCSPISGHRSVSWYQQTPGQGLQFLFEYFSETQRNKGNFPGRFSGRQFSNSRSEMNVSTLELGDSALYLCASSLVAGFYEQYFGPGTRLTVT.

To note about this clone: Within the sample, other DNA sequences also encode this same CDR3. This chain connects TRBV4-3 to TRBJ2-3; no clear D gene. The CDR3 sequence is 13 residues long. The V gene's germline CDR1 is LGHNA and CDR2 YSLEER. V was shortened by 1 base and J by 1 base, with 3 bases between the two germline ends. CDR3 nucleotide sequence: TGCGCCAGCAGCCAAGGTCGCACAGATACGCAGTATTTT. Amino acids: CASSQGRTDTQYF.

This clone is a singleton in its sample. This chain joins TRBV19 and TRBJ1-5; no definite D call. The CDR3 contains 16 residues. The germline V gene has CDR1 LNHDA and CDR2 SQIVND (reference sequence). Trimming shortened V by 9 bases and J by 0 bases, and 18 bases separated the two germline ends. For the CDR3, the DNA is TGTGCCAGAAAAAGACGGATCTCCTATAGCAATCAGCCCCAGCATTTT. It translates to CARKRRISYSNQPQHF.

The rearrangement uses TRBV19 and TRBJ2-5, with 12 positions matching TRBD1. Germline V gene lookup returns CDR1 LNHDA and CDR2 SQIVND (reference sequence). CDR3 length equals 15 residues. J lost 7 bases, V lost 5 bases, and 8 bases had no gene match. The CDR3 region has the DNA TGTGCCAGTAGTGCCCTGGGACAGGGGGCAGGGACCCAGTACTTC. Translation: CASSALGQGAGTQYF.

Remarks on this clone: This sample also contains other DNA sequences that code for the same CDR3. The CDR3 region has the DNA TGTGCCAGCAGTTGGACTAGCGGGAATGAGCAGTTCTTC. Its translation: CASSWTSGNEQFF. V is TRBV28 and J is TRBJ2-1, with TRBD2 matching over 11 bases. V trimming: 4 bases; J trimming: 7 bases; junction bases outside the gene matches: 0. The CDR3 totals 13 residues. Germline V gene data show CDR1 as MDHEN and CDR2 as SYDVKM.

This chain uses TRBV7-9 with TRBJ2-1; D unresolved. The germline V and J ends were trimmed by 2 bases and 6 bases, with 8 bases remaining between them. In germline, CDR1 is SEHNR, CDR2 FQNEAQ (reference sequence). CDR3 length equals 13 residues. Here the CDR3 DNA reads TGTGCCAGCAGCTTATTGAGCTTCAATGAGCAGTTCTTC. This codes for CASSLLSFNEQFF.

This clone was counted only a few times. V and J are TRBV2 and TRBJ1-1; D uncertain. Per germline, CDR1 SNHLY and CDR2 FYNNEI. This CDR3 is built from 11 residues. V shed 8 bases and J shed 1 base, with 5 bases lying between them. The CDR3, as DNA: TGTGCCAGCGGAAAGAACACTGAAGCTTTCTTT. Translating gives CASGKNTEAFF.

The gene calls are TRBV10-3 and TRBJ1-5; 7 bases match TRBD1. The germline V gene has CDR1 ENHRY and CDR2 SYGVKD. The CDR3 totals 15 residues. V lost 4 bases to trimming and J lost 0 bases; unmatched junction nucleotides: 3. The CDR3 spells CAISVGTDSNQPQHF. The CDR3 nucleotides are TGTGCCATCAGTGTCGGGACAGATAGCAATCAGCCCCAGCATTTT.

The rearrangement links TRBV28 to TRBJ2-2, with TRBD2 matching 9 bases. From germline, CDR1 is MDHEN and CDR2 SYDVKM. V shed 5 bases and J 7 bases; nucleotides not matched to a gene: 14. The CDR3 is 17 amino acids. CDR3 in amino acids: CASSRAGLASVHGELFF. The CDR3, as DNA: TGTGCCAGCAGTCGAGCTGGACTAGCGTCCGTACACGGGGAGCTGTTTTTT.

V and J are TRBV5-5 and TRBJ2-7, with D unclear. CDR3 length: 12 residues. The V gene lost 0 bases and the J gene lost 3 bases, with 4 bases spanning the gap. Germline V lookup: CDR1 SGHKS, CDR2 YYEKEE (reference sequence). CDR3 region: CASSLGIYEQYF. The DNA of the CDR3 is TGTGCCAGCAGCTTGGGGATCTACGAGCAGTACTTC.

Worth noting for this clone: The sample contains more than one DNA sequence encoding this CDR3. V is TRBV28 and J is TRBJ2-7, with D perhaps TRBD1 (5 bases). Germline CDR1 is MDHEN and CDR2 is SYDVKM. This CDR3 spans 11 amino acids. V lost 5 bases, J lost 6 bases, and 8 bases lay in between. The CDR3 DNA reads as TGTGCCAGCAGTCGTAGGGGCGAGCAGTACTTC. It specifies CASSRRGEQYF.

Concerning this clone itself: Other nucleotide sequences from this sample produce the same CDR3. This chain links TRBV18 with TRBJ2-5, with TRBD2 as a possible D gene (6 bases). The CDR3 length is 13 residues. The V gene lost 3 bases and the J gene lost 5 bases, with 10 bases spanning the gap. Per the germline V gene, CDR1 is KGHSH and CDR2 is LQKENI. This CDR3 is CASSPGGTETQYF. CDR3 sequence (DNA): TGTGCCAGCTCACCTGGGGGGACGGAGACCCAGTACTTC. The full variable domain, with the rest looked up from reference TRBV18 and TRBJ2-5, is NAGVMQNPRHLVRRRGQEARLRCSPMKGHSHVYWYRQLPEEGLKFMVYLQKENIIDESGMPKERFSAEFPKEGPSILRIQQVVRGDSAAYFCASSPGGTETQYFGPGTRLLVL.

With regard to this clone: Within the sample, other DNA sequences also encode this same CDR3. The V call is TRBV30, the J call TRBJ1-1, with D perhaps TRBD1 (6 bases). This CDR3 has 14 residues. Trimming took off 0 bases at V and 0 bases at J, with 8 bases between the two ends. Germline values: CDR1 GTSNPN, CDR2 SVGIG (reference sequence). The CDR3, as DNA: TGTGCCTGGAGTGTGGGGGCGATGAACACTGAAGCTTTCTTT. It translates to CAWSVGAMNTEAFF.

Of note for this clone: At one of its ends the junction is not consistent with the germline gene, which may arise from a read error. The gene calls are TRBV5-1 and TRBJ2-7; TRBD1 aligns across 9 bases. Germline V lookup: CDR1 SGHRS, CDR2 YFSETQ. This CDR3 comprises 14 residues. CDR3 sequence reads: CASSKGQGNYKQYF. CDR3 DNA sequence: TGCGCCAGCAGCAAGGGACAGGGTAACTACAAGCAGTACTTC.

The V and J genes are TRBV28 and TRBJ1-1; no definite D call. CDR3 length: 12 amino acids. The V end lost 7 bases, the J end lost 6 bases, and 12 bases lay between the germline ends. The germline V gene encodes CDR1 MDHEN and CDR2 SYDVKM. The CDR3 protein is CASTTIGSEAFF. In DNA form, the CDR3 reads TGTGCCAGCACCACGATCGGCTCTGAAGCTTTCTTT.

The chain uses TRBV6-6 and TRBJ2-1; 7 bases map to TRBD2. The junction had 7 bases not matched to a gene; V was cut back by 4 bases and J by 1 base. The CDR3 spans 16 residues. Germline V gives CDR1 MNHNY, CDR2 SVGAGI (reference sequence). This chain's CDR3 is CASSSLAGLSYNEQFF. Here the CDR3 DNA reads TGTGCCAGCAGTTCCTTAGCGGGTCTATCCTACAATGAGCAGTTCTTC.

CDR3 bases: TGTGCCAGCAGCCGAACAACCGGTCAGCCCCAGCATTTT. Translation gives CASSRTTGQPQHF. The chain combines TRBV16 with TRBJ1-5, with D hard to call. This CDR3 spans 13 amino acids. Germline lookup yields CDR1 KGHSY and CDR2 FQNENV. Trimming removed 4 bases from V and 6 bases from J, with 10 bases in between.

V gene TRBV28 combines with J gene TRBJ2-1, with a possible D match to TRBD2 (6 bases). V was clipped by 11 bases and J by 2 bases, with 25 bases between them. Germline CDR1 MDHEN, CDR2 SYDVKM. The CDR3 spans 17 residues. CDR3 amino acids: CASQHRRDPFTYNEQFF. CDR3 nucleotides: TGTGCCTCACAGCATCGGCGGGACCCCTTTACCTACAATGAGCAGTTCTTC.

The V gene is TRBV28, the J gene TRBJ2-5; D may be TRBD2 (6 bases). Germline CDR1 is MDHEN and CDR2 is SYDVKM. V was clipped by 5 bases and J by 1 base, with 23 bases between them. The CDR3 has 18 amino acids. The CDR3 region has the DNA TGTGCCAGCAGTCCCCGGGACTGGCGAGGATATACCCAAGAGACCCAGTACTTC. As protein: CASSPRDWRGYTQETQYF.

The gene calls are TRBV7-9 and TRBJ2-3; TRBD2 matches 8 bases. With 6 bases clipped from V and 8 bases from J, the junction kept 1 base outside the gene matches. The germline V gene encodes CDR1 SEHNR and CDR2 FQNEAQ (reference sequence). This CDR3 has 11 amino acids. In nucleotides, the CDR3 is TGTGCCAGCAGTGCGGGAGGTACGCAGTATTTT. The encoded protein is CASSAGGTQYF.

The chain has TRBV6-6 and TRBJ2-6; 9 positions agree with TRBD2. V lost 6 bases and J lost 0; bases outside the gene matches: 3. The CDR3 is made up of 16 amino acids. Germline assignment: CDR1 MNHNY and CDR2 SVGAGI (reference sequence). For the CDR3, the DNA is TGTGCCAGCAGGCGGGGGGGAGTCTCTGGGGCCAACGTCCTGACTTTC. The encoded protein is CASRRGGVSGANVLTF.

The chain recombines TRBV9 with TRBJ1-1; tentative D call: TRBD1 (6 bases). The CDR3 runs to 16 residues. Germline assignment: CDR1 SGDLS and CDR2 YYNGEE. V was shortened by 3 bases and J by 0 bases, with 15 bases between the two germline ends. CDR3: CASSAFGPGVNTEAFF. CDR3 nucleotide sequence: TGTGCCAGCAGCGCCTTTGGACCAGGGGTGAACACTGAAGCTTTCTTT.

The rearrangement links TRBV19 to TRBJ2-6; D gene uncertain. The V end lost 5 bases, the J end lost 0 bases, and 8 bases lay between the germline ends. Germline V gene data show CDR1 as LNHDA and CDR2 as SQIVND (reference sequence). CDR3 length equals 15 residues. The CDR3 nucleotides read TGTGCCAGTAGTCCCCGGAGCTCTGGGGCCAACGTCCTGACTTTC. Its translation is CASSPRSSGANVLTF.

The chain carries TRBV5-1 and TRBJ2-6; 8 bases agree with TRBD1. V dropped 9 bases and J dropped 4; count of bases not matched to a gene: 12. The CDR3 totals 16 residues. Germline lookup yields CDR1 SGHRS and CDR2 YFSETQ. The CDR3 here is CATALTGAVGANVLTF. CDR3 DNA: TGCGCCACCGCACTGACAGGGGCGGTAGGGGCCAACGTCCTGACTTTC.

This clone was counted only a few times. The J gene is TRBJ2-1, the V gene TRBV20-1; D call uncertain. The V end lost 4 bases, the J end lost 5 bases, and 6 bases lay between the germline ends. This CDR3 is 11 amino acids long. Germline assignment: CDR1 DFQATT and CDR2 SNEGSKA (reference sequence). CDR3 DNA sequence: TGCAGTGCTACGGTGGACAATGAGCAGTTCTTC. Protein: CSATVDNEQFF.

The chain uses TRBV9 and TRBJ2-7; TRBD2 agrees at 8 bases. Trimming at V came to 0 bases and at J to 5 bases, leaving 7 bases not matched to a gene. Germline V gene data show CDR1 as SGDLS and CDR2 as YYNGEE. The CDR3 has 15 amino acids. CDR3 loop: CASSVGLAGYHEQYF. CDR3 DNA: TGTGCCAGCAGCGTAGGTCTAGCGGGTTATCACGAGCAGTACTTC.

To note about this clone: Other DNA variants within this sample encode the same CDR3. This chain links TRBV6-5 with TRBJ1-5, with D possibly TRBD1 on 5 matching bases. This CDR3 spans 12 amino acids. The V end lost 6 bases, the J end lost 3 bases, and 6 bases lay between the germline ends. Germline assignment: CDR1 MNHEY and CDR2 SVGAGI. The CDR3 DNA reads TGTGCCAGCAGGACAGCCAATCAGCCCCAGCATTTT. This gives the protein CASRTANQPQHF.